Each of the 2 T cell receptor beta chains below was sequenced from the same sample in a study of blood T cell repertoires in COVID-19. Using immunoSEQ multiplex PCR, the repertoire was profiled, and TCRdb retains in-frame clones only, with some absent. The data show fewer than 400,000 clones, with approximately 85% seen just once and less than 2.5% held by the top ten. The specimen sequenced was PBMCs or T cells enriched from blood (not recorded which). The source is a young man who had recovered from COVID-19.

The gene calls are TRBV5-4 and TRBJ2-7; TRBD1 agrees at 12 bases. Trimming cost V 4 bases and J 5 bases; bases outside gene matches: 7. Germline V CDR1 and CDR2: SGHNT, YYREEE (reference sequence). The CDR3 spans 15 residues. CDR3 residues: CASSRPGTGGNEQYF. In DNA, the CDR3 is TGTGCCAGCAGCCGCCCCGGGACAGGGGGCAACGAGCAGTACTTC.

This clone has just one count. The chain has TRBV28 and TRBJ2-2; a possible D gene is TRBD1 (6 bases). CDR3 length: 13 amino acids. CDR1 and CDR2 from the germline V gene are MDHEN and SYDVKM. V was cut by 10 bases and J by 7 bases, with 16 bases left in between. CDR3 loop: CATTGQIGGELFF. CDR3 coding DNA: TGTGCCACCACAGGGCAGATAGGCGGGGAGCTGTTTTTT.